This paragraph reports one TCR beta chain. This clone has a single count. Its antigen is still unknown. No base quality values were provided; no much bigger clone lies one nucleotide off. Measured from the cysteine to the phenylalanine, the CDR3 is 16 residues long. This entry keeps only the CDR3 DNA: 48 bases, framed from base 1. V was cut back by 2 bases and J by 3 bases, leaving a gap of 16 bases between them. Looking up the germline V gene yields CDR1 MDHEN and CDR2 SYDVKM. The sample belongs to a study of cytomegalovirus exposure and HLA in healthy donors (dated by TCRdb to the late 2010s). In the study overall: An earlier analysis of some 620 of the donors reported approximately 280 Gb of sequence data and around 120 million unique TCR beta sequences obtained from 150 million to 200 million T cells. Roughly 300 gigabases of sequencing data and approximately 93 million unique TCR sequences were included in an early release covering 550 to 800 HLA-typed donors. Among the roughly 380 genotyped donors, 75% to 90% belonged to the genetic ancestry cluster associated with self-reported Caucasian donors. The study aimed to test whether cataloging public T cell receptors could reveal signatures of past pathogen exposure. The study profiled the T cell repertoires of 550 to 700 subjects by immunosequencing and related them to cytomegalovirus serostatus. Besides the first cohort of roughly 660 subjects, a separate validation cohort made up of around 120 different subjects was used. To predict cytomegalovirus infection status, the study brought together high-throughput TCR immunosequencing, statistical association of individual TCRs with disease status, and machine learning. In a later analysis, previously published TCR beta repertoires from 550 to 700 donors were re-analyzed and high-resolution HLA genotyping was added so that TCR occurrence patterns could be studied. Rather than using new phenotypic data, the later analysis identified candidate immune exposures from TCR beta sequences and from how often those sequences occurred across donors. An earlier analysis of about 620 of the donors applied high-throughput TCR beta sequencing to assess whether each TCR beta V gene segment acted as functional or pseudogenic. Donor age, sex, ethnicity and CMV serostatus were compiled alongside the repertoire data. Genome-wide SNP genotypes for about 60% of the roughly 700 donors were used in a later genetic analysis, which treated that subset as a discovery cohort. All discovery cohort repertoires had been generated on a single sequencing platform. Class I and class II HLA loci were covered by the typing at four-digit resolution. The number of typed donors differed by locus: 629-630 for A, B, C, DRB1 and DQB1; approximately 540 for DQA1; some 590 for DPA1; and roughly 490 for DPB1. A handful of DR-DQ haplotypes were handled as single units for association and clustering because linkage in the cohort was strong. Among some 400 genotyped donors of the cohort, an average of 235,054 unique TCR beta nucleotide sequences were sequenced per donor, roughly 18% of them non-productive. On the study overall, not on this receptor specifically: In a later analysis, several top co-occurrence clusters were reported to appear linked to parvovirus B19, influenza, CMV and Epstein-Barr virus. In a later analysis, the rate of TCR association differed among HLA loci, with DRB1 alleles having the most associated TCRs and HLA-C alleles having the fewest. In this cohort, only TCR beta chains were sequenced, and detectable features were limited by the absence of alpha or paired-chain data. In a later genetic analysis, a missense DCLRE1C variant was associated with V-gene and J-gene trimming of TCR beta chains, and the association was replicated in an independent cohort. While some public TCRs were present in many individuals, most TCR sequences turned up only very rarely across donors. Broadly in line with IMGT annotations, most TCR beta V segments showed up in productive rearrangements about 87% or about 30% of the time in an earlier analysis of a few hundred of the donors. CMV serostatus was the only immune exposure information available for the cohort. HLA typing was unavailable for some donors at each locus, so association tests used only the typed subset. When HLA alleles, especially DR and DQ, strongly co-occurred, TCR associations were difficult to assign to individual alleles. Compared with the approximately 710-donor mean, donors in an Asian-associated ancestry cluster had fewer N-insertions in productive TCRs, according to a later genetic analysis. Correlated functional status among segregating V segments might be attributable to linkage disequilibrium, but an unknown experimental factor could not be ruled out. Presence/absence analyses assumed roughly uniform sequencing depth across donors, an assumption that may not hold. A later analysis found that most CMV-associated TCR beta chains appeared HLA-restricted, with HLA associations seemingly driven largely by CMV exposure. The study listed 164 TCR beta chains as associated with cytomegalovirus. A few of the identified cytomegalovirus-associated TCR beta chains were confirmed in vitro to be specific for cytomegalovirus antigens. Some IMGT-functional V segments, including TRBV6-2 and TRBV6-3, could not be distinguished by the 87-base-pair reads and were therefore excluded. In both the original and validation cohorts, the classifier was reported to diagnose cytomegalovirus status with high specificity and sensitivity. A further reported finding was that TCR beta sequences accurately predicted the HLA-A and HLA-B alleles for most subjects in the first cohort. At a false discovery rate of 0.05, a later analysis linked under 20,000 TCR beta sequences to specific HLA alleles. The authors suggested that the approach could potentially be generalized to other disease states and immunological phenotypes. Seventeen rarely observed V segments, including chromosome 9 orphons, were excluded from the earlier analysis of several hundred of the donors because counts were too low. In a later analysis, HLA-associated TCR beta chains were found to be more clonally expanded and to have lower generation probabilities than equally common non-associated chains. The sequencing pipeline was judged likely to have produced a cluster of highly shared sequence variants as a technical artifact.

The cohort was made up of roughly 670 healthy bone marrow donors. All cohort members were sampled while nominally healthy, although unrecorded immune exposures were likely present. The donor tested CMV seropositive, placing the donor among the 289 seropositive members of the cohort. Every donor gave a peripheral blood sample, and the peripheral blood mononuclear cells from that sample were used for TCR beta sequencing. Genomic DNA extraction from the blood cell samples was performed with the Qiagen DNeasy Blood Extraction Kit. The library was built by means of the immunoSEQ multiplex PCR assay. For the multiplex PCR, a mixture combining 60 forward primers for TCR Vbeta segments and 13 reverse primers for TCR Jbeta segments was used. The CDR3 region of rearranged TCR beta genes was amplified from genomic DNA by a multiplex PCR assay. Amplified TCR beta libraries were sequenced as 87-base-pair reads on the Illumina HiSeq System. On the authors' methods: In a later analysis, tens of millions of unique TCR beta chains were counted across the roughly 610 repertoires, and roughly 10 million of these chains were shared by at least two donors. To remove PCR and sequencing errors, raw reads were error-corrected and collapsed into unique sequences using a nearest-neighbor algorithm that merged closely related sequences. Alignment of CDR3 sequences to IMGT reference sequences was used to assign V, D and J gene segments. Each retained sequence needed at least a six-nucleotide match to both a V gene segment and a J gene segment. A rearrangement counted as productive if the CDR3 had no stop codons and remained in frame with V and J, and every other rearrangement counted as non-productive. Following IMGT convention, CDR3 was defined as the stretch from the second conserved V-encoded cysteine to the conserved J-encoded phenylalanine. Sequences without an unambiguous match to a single V gene segment were excluded from the earlier analysis of over 500 of the donors. In an earlier analysis of almost 600 of the donors, a V segment was called functional when productive rearrangements were above 56.7%, and segregating when the standard deviation between donors exceeded 5%. A statistical classification framework was built for diagnosing cytomegalovirus status from the catalog of TCR beta chain sequences. A later analysis assigned V and J genes by comparing TCR nucleotide sequences with IMGT/GENE-DB human TR gene sequences. Using the TCRdist pipeline, a later analysis assigned CDR3 sequences along with most-parsimonious VDJ recombination scenarios. In a later analysis, each TCR beta chain was defined by its CDR3 amino acid sequence together with its V-gene family, and reads lacking a unique V-gene family were excluded. To address suspected cross-contamination and a sequencing artifact, a later analysis removed around 590 highly shared, low-generation-probability nucleotide sequences. A later analysis calculated a clonal expansion index for each public chain from normalized within-repertoire ranks of inferred template counts. In a later analysis, generation probabilities were computed with a VDJ recombination model fitted to out-of-frame rearrangements, and the resulting probabilities were checked against IGoR. Hypergeometric tests were used in a later analysis to score TCR-TCR, TCR-HLA and TCR-CMV co-occurrence, with a repertoire-size bias correction applied to the TCR pairs. False discovery rates were estimated in a later analysis by permuting HLA or CMV assignments 20 times. In a later analysis, co-occurring TCRs were grouped using DBSCAN, with TCRdist sequence similarity added in when clustering inside HLA-allele-positive subsets. Co-occurrence clustering excluded repertoires with fewer than 30,000 or more than 120,000 public chains, plus five with anomalous nucleotide sharing. The table comes from immuneACCESS by way of TCRdb, which keeps in-frame sequences with V and J called. Part of the clones is missing from these tables; in studies checked, under half for an unresolved V gene and the rest for unknown reasons. V and J calls plus clone size are reproduced from that table; the DNA served to infer D and trimming. Within this sample are some 140,000 clones, with over 60% of them counted one time only. The top ten clones comprise roughly 1.2% of the sample.

The rearranged segments are TRBV28 and TRBJ1-1; possibly the D gene is TRBD1, per 5 matching bases. The sequenced sample consisted of PBMCs. The clonotype comes from a male donor in good health and CMV-seropositive. In nucleotide form, the sequence is TGTGCCAGCAGTTTACTGGGGGGGGGAGTGGACACTGAAGCTTTCTTT. The translation is CASSLLGGGVDTEAFF.